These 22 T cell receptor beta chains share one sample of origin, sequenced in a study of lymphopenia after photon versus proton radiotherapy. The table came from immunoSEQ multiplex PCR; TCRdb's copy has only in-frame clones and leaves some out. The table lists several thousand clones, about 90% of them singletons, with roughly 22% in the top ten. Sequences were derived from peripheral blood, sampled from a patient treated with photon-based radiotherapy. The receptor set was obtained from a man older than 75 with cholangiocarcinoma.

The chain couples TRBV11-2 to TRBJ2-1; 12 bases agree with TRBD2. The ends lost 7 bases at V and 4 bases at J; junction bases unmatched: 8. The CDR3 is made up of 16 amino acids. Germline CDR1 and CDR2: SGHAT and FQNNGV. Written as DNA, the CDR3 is TGTGCCAGCATATCTTCTAGCGGGGGGGCTTACAATGAGCAGTTCTTC. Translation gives CASISSSGGAYNEQFF.

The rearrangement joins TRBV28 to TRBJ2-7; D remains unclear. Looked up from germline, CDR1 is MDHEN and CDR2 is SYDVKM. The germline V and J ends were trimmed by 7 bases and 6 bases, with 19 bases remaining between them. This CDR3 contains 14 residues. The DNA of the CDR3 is TGTGCCAGCACCCCGGACGGAGAAAGTGGCGAGCAGTACTTC. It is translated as CASTPDGESGEQYF.

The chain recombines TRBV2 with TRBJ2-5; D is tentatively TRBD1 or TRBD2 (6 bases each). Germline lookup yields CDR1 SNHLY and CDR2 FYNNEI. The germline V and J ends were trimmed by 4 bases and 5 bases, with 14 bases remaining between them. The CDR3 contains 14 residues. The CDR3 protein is CASSAVGGWETQYF. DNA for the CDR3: TGTGCCAGCAGTGCTGTGGGGGGCTGGGAGACCCAGTACTTC.

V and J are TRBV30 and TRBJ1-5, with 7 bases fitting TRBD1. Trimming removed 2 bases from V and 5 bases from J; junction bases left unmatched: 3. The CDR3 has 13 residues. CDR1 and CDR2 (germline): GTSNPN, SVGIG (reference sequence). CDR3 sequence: CAWSPGTDQPQHF. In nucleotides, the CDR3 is TGTGCCTGGAGTCCCGGGACAGATCAGCCCCAGCATTTT.

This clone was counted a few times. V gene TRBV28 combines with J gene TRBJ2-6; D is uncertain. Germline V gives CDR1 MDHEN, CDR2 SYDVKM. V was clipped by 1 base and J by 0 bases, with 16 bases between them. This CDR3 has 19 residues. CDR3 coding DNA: TGTGCCAGCAGTTTATACCTACAAGGTTTCTACTCTGGGGCCAACGTCCTGACTTTC. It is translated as CASSLYLQGFYSGANVLTF.

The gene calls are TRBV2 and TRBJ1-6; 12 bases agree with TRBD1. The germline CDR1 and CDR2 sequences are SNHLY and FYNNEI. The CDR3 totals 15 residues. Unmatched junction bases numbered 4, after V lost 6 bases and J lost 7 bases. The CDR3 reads CASRGDRGLNSPLHF. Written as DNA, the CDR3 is TGTGCCAGCAGAGGGGACAGGGGGCTCAATTCACCCCTCCACTTT.

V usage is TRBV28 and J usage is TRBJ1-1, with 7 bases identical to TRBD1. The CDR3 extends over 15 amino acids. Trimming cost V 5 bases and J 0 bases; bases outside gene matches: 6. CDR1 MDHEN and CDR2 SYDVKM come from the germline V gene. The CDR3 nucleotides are TGTGCCAGCAGTCAGAACAGGGGCATGAACACTGAAGCTTTCTTT. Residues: CASSQNRGMNTEAFF. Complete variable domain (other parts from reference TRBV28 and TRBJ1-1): DVKVTQSSRYLVKRTGEKVFLECVQDMDHENMFWYRQDPGLGLRLIYFSYDVKMKEKGDIPEGYSVSREKKERFSLILESASTNQTSMYLCASSQNRGMNTEAFFGQGTRLTVV.

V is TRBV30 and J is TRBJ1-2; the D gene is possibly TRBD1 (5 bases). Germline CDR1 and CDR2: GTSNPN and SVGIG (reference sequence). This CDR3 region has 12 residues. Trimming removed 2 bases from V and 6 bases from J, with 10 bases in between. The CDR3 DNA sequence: TGTGCCTGGAGTCAGGGAAATGATGGCTACACCTTC. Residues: CAWSQGNDGYTF.

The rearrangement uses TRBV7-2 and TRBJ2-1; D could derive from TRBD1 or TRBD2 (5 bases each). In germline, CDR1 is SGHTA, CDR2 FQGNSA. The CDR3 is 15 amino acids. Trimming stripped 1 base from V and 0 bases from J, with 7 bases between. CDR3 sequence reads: CASSLGGASYNEQFF. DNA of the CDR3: TGTGCCAGCAGCTTAGGAGGGGCCTCCTACAATGAGCAGTTCTTC.

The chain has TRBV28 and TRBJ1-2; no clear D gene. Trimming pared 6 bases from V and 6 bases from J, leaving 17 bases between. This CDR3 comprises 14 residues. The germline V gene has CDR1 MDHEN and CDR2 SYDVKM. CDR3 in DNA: TGTGCCAGCAGCTTAGGCGAACAATTCAATGGCTACACCTTC. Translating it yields CASSLGEQFNGYTF.

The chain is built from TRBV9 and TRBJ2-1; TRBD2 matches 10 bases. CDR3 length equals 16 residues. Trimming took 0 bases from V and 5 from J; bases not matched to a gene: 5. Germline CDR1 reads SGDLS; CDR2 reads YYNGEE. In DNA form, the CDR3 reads TGTGCCAGCAGCGTAGTAAGCGGGGGGGCGCACAATGAGCAGTTCTTC. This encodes CASSVVSGGAHNEQFF.

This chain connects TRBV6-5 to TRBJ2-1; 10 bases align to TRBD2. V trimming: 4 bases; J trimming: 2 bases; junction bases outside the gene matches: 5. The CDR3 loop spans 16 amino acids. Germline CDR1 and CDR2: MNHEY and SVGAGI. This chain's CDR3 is CASSSGGLAAYNEQFF. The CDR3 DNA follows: TGTGCCAGCAGTTCAGGAGGACTAGCGGCCTACAATGAGCAGTTCTTC.

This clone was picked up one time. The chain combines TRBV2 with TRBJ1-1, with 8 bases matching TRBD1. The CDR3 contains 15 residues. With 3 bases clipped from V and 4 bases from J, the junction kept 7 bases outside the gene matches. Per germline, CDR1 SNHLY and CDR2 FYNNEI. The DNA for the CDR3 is TGTGCCAGCAGTGAGCAGGGGGCTTTGGTCACTGAAGCTTTCTTT. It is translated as CASSEQGALVTEAFF.

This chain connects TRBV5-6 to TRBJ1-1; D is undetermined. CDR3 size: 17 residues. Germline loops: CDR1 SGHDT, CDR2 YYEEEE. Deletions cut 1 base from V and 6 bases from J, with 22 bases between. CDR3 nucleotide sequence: TGTGCCAGCAGCTTGCTCGGCAGCCGGCCTAGGCCCTCTGAAGCTTTCTTT. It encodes CASSLLGSRPRPSEAFF.

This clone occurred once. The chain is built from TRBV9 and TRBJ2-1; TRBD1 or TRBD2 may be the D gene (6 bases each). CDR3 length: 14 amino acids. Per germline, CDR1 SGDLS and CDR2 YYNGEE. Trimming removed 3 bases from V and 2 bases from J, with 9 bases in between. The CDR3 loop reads CASSGGATYNEQFF. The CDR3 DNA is TGTGCCAGCAGCGGGGGGGCCACCTACAATGAGCAGTTCTTC.

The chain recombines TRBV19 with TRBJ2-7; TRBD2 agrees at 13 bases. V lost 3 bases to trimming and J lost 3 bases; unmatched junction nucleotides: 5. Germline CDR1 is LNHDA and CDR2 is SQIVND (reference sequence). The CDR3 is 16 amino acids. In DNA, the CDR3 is TGTGCCAGTAGTATGGATGGGACTAGCGGGGTCTACGAGCAGTACTTC. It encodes CASSMDGTSGVYEQYF.

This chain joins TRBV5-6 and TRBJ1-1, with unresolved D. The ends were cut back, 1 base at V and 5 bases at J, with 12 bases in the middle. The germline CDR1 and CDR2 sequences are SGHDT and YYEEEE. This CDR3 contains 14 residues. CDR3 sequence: CASSLLGPWTEAFF. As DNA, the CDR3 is TGTGCCAGCAGCTTGTTGGGCCCATGGACTGAAGCTTTCTTT.

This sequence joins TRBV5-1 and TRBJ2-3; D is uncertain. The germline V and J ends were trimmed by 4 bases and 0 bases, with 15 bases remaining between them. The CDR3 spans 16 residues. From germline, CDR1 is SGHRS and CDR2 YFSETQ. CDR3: CASSPPLATSTDTQYF. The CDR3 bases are TGCGCCAGCAGCCCACCCTTAGCCACTAGCACAGATACGCAGTATTTT.

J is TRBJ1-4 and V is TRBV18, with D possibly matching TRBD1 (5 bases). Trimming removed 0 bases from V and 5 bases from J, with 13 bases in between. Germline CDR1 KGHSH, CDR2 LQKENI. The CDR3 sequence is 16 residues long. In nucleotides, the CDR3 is TGTGCCAGCTCACCACCATGGGGCAGGGCCAATGAAAAACTGTTTTTT. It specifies CASSPPWGRANEKLFF.

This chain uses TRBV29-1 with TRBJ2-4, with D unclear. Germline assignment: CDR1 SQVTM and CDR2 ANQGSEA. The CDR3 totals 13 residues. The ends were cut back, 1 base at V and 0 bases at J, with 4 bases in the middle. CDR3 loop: CSVEAEAKNIQYF. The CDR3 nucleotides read TGCAGCGTTGAAGCTGAAGCCAAAAACATTCAGTACTTC.

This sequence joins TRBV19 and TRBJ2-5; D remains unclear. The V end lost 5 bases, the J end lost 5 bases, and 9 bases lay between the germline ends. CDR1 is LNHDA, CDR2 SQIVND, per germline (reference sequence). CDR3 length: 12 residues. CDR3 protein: CASSATQETQYF. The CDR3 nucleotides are TGTGCCAGTAGTGCCACTCAGGAGACCCAGTACTTC.

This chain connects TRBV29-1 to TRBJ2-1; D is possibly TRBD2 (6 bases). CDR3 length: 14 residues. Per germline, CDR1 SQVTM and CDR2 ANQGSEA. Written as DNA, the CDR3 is TGCAACACGCTTGGGGGGAGCAATTACAATGAGCAGTTCTTC. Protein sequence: CNTLGGSNYNEQFF.